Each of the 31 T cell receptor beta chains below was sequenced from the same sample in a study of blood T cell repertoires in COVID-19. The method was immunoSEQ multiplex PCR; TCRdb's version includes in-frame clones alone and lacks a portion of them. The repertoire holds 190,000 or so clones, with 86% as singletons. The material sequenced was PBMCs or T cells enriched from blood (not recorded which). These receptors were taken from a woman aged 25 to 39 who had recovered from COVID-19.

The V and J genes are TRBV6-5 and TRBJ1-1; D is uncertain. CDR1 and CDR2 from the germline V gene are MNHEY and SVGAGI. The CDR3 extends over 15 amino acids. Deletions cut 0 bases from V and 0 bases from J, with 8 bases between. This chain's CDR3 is CASSYSRDMNTEAFF. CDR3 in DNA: TGTGCCAGCAGTTACTCGAGGGATATGAACACTGAAGCTTTCTTT.

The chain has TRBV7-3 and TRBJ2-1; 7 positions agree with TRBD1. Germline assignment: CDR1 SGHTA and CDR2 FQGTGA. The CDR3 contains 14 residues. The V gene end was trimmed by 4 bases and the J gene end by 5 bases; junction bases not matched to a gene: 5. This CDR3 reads CASSSQGVNNEQFF. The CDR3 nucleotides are TGTGCCAGCAGCTCCCAGGGGGTAAACAATGAGCAGTTCTTC.

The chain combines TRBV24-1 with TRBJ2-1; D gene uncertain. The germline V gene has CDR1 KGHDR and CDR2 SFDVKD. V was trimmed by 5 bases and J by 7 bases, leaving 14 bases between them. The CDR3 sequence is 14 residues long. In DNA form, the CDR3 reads TGTGCCACCAGTGCGCCAGGTTATGGGAATGAGCAGTTCTTC. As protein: CATSAPGYGNEQFF.

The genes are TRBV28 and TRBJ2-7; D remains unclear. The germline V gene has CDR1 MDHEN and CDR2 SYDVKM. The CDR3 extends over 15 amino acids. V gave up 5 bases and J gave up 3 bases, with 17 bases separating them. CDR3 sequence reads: CASSTYSDIVYEQYF. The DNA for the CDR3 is TGTGCCAGCAGTACATACTCCGACATTGTCTACGAGCAGTACTTC. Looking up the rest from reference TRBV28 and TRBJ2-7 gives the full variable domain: DVKVTQSSRYLVKRTGEKVFLECVQDMDHENMFWYRQDPGLGLRLIYFSYDVKMKEKGDIPEGYSVSREKKERFSLILESASTNQTSMYLCASSTYSDIVYEQYFGPGTRLTVT.

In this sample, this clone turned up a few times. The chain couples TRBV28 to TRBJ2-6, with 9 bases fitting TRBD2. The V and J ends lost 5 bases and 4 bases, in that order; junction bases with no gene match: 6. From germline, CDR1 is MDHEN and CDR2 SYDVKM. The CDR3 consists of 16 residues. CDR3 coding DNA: TGTGCCAGCAGTCATAGCGGGAGTAACGGGGCCAACGTCCTGACTTTC. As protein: CASSHSGSNGANVLTF. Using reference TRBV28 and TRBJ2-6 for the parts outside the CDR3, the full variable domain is DVKVTQSSRYLVKRTGEKVFLECVQDMDHENMFWYRQDPGLGLRLIYFSYDVKMKEKGDIPEGYSVSREKKERFSLILESASTNQTSMYLCASSHSGSNGANVLTFGAGSRLTVL.

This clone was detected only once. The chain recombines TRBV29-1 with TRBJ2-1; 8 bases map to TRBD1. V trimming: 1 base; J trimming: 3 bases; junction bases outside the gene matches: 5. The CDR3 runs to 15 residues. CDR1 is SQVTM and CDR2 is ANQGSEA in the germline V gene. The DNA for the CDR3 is TGCAGCGTTGAAGGTCAGACAGGGGTCTACAATGAGCAGTTCTTC. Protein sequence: CSVEGQTGVYNEQFF.

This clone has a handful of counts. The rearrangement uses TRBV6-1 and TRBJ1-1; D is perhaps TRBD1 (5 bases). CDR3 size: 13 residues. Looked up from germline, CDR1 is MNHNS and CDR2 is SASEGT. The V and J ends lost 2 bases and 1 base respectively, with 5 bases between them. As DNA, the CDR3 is TGTGCCAGCAGTGAACAGGGGAACACTGAAGCTTTCTTT. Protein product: CASSEQGNTEAFF.

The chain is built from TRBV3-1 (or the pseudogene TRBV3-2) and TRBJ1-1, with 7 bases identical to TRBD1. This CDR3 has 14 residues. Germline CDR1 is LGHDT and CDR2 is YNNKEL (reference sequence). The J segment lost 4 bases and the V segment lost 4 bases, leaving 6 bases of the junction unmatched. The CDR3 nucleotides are TGTGCCAGCAGCCCAGGGGACAGAGCCACTGAAGCTTTCTTT. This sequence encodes CASSPGDRATEAFF.

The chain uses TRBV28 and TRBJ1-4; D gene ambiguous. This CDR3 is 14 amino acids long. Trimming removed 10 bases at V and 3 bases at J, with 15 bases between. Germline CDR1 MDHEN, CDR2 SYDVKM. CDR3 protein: CATFGGSANEKLFF. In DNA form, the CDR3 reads TGTGCCACCTTTGGCGGATCAGCTAATGAAAAACTGTTTTTT.

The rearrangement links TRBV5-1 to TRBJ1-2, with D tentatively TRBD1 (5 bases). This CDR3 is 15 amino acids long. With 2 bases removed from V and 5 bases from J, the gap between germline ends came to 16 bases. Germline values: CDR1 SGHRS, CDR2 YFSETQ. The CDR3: CASSLPTGGPYGYTF. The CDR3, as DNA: TGCGCCAGCAGCTTACCCACCGGGGGTCCTTATGGCTACACCTTC.

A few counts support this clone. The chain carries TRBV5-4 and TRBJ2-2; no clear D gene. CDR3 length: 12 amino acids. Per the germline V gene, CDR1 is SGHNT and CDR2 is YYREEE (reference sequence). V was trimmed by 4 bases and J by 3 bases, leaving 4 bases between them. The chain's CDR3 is CASSLDTGELFF. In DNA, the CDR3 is TGTGCCAGCAGCCTAGACACCGGGGAGCTGTTTTTT.

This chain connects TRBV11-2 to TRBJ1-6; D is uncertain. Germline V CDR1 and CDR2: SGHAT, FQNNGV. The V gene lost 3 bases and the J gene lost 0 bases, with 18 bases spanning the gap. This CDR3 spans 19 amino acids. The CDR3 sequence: CASSFWAPNSSSYNSPLHF. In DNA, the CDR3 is TGTGCCAGCAGCTTCTGGGCCCCGAATAGTAGCTCCTATAATTCACCCCTCCACTTT.

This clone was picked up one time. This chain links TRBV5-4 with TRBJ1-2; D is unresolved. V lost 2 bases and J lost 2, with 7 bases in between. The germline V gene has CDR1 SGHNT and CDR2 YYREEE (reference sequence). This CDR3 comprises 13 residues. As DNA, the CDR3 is TGTGCCAGCAGCTTCGACGGGAACTATGGCTACACCTTC. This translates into CASSFDGNYGYTF.

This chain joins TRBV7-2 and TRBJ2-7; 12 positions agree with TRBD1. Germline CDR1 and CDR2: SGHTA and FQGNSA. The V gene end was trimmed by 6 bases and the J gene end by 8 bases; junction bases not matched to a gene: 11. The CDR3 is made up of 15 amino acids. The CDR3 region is CASSRTGTGGEKQYF. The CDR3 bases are TGTGCCAGCAGTCGAACCGGGACAGGGGGCGAAAAGCAGTACTTC.

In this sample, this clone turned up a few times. In DNA, the CDR3 is TGTGCCAGCAGCTTATCGGGTAGGGGGAGCTCCTACAATGAGCAGTTCTTC. Its translation: CASSLSGRGSSYNEQFF. J is TRBJ2-1 and V is TRBV7-8; D might be TRBD1 (6 bases). From germline, CDR1 is SGHVS and CDR2 FQNEAQ. The V end was cut by 2 bases, the J end by 0 bases, with 14 bases between. CDR3 length equals 17 residues.

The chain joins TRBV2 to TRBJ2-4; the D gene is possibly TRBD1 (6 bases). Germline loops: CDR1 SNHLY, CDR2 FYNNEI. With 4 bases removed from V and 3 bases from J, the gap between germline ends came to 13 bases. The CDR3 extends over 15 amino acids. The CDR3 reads CASSGDTRIKNIQYF. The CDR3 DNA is TGTGCCAGCAGTGGGGACACTCGAATCAAAAACATTCAGTACTTC. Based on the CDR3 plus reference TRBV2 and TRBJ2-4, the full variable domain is EPEVTQTPSHQVTQMGQEVILRCVPISNHLYFYWYRQILGQKVEFLVSFYNNEISEKSEIFDDQFSVERPDGSNFTLKIRSTKLEDSAMYFCASSGDTRIKNIQYFGAGTRLSVL.

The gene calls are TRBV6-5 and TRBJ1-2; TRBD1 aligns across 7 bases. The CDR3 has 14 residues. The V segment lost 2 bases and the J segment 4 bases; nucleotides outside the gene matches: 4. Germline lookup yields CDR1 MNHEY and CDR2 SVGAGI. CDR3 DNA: TGTGCCAGCAGTTACGCTGAGGGGGCCTATGGCTACACCTTC. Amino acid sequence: CASSYAEGAYGYTF.

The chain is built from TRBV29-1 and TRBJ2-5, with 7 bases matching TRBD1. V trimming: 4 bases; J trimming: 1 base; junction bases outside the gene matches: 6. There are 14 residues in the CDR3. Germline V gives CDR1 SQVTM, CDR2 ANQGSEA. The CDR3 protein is CSVARYRGQETQYF. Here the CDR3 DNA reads TGCAGCGTTGCACGATACAGGGGCCAAGAGACCCAGTACTTC.

DNA for the CDR3: TGTGCCAGCAGTGGTCGTGTTAGCACAGATACGCAGTATTTT. Encoded protein: CASSGRVSTDTQYF. V usage is TRBV2 and J usage is TRBJ2-3; no clear D. The V gene lost 4 bases and the J gene lost 0 bases, with 8 bases spanning the gap. The CDR3 consists of 14 residues. The germline gives CDR1 SNHLY, CDR2 FYNNEI. The full variable domain, with the rest looked up from reference TRBV2 and TRBJ2-3, is EPEVTQTPSHQVTQMGQEVILRCVPISNHLYFYWYRQILGQKVEFLVSFYNNEISEKSEIFDDQFSVERPDGSNFTLKIRSTKLEDSAMYFCASSGRVSTDTQYFGPGTRLTVL.

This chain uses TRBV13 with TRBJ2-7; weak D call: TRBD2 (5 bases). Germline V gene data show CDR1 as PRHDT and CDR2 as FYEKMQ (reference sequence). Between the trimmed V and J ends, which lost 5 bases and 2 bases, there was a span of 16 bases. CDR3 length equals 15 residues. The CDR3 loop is CASSRQISGPYEQYF. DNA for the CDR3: TGTGCCAGCAGCCGTCAAATAAGCGGACCCTACGAGCAGTACTTC. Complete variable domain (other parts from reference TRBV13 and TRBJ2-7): AAGVIQSPRHLIKEKRETATLKCYPIPRHDTVYWYQQGPGQDPQFLISFYEKMQSDKGSIPDRFSAQQFSDYHSELNMSSLELGDSALYFCASSRQISGPYEQYFGPGTRLTVT.

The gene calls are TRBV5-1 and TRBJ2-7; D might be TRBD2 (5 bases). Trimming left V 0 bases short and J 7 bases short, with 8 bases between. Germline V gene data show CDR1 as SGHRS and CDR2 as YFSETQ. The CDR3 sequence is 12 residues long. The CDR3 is CASSLGQREQYF. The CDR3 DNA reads TGCGCCAGCAGCTTGGGGCAGCGGGAGCAGTACTTC.

CDR3 residues: CASSQGGDQPQHF. The CDR3 DNA is TGTGCCAGCAGCCAGGGAGGGGATCAGCCCCAGCATTTT. This chain joins TRBV3-1 (or the pseudogene TRBV3-2) and TRBJ1-5, with a tentative D call TRBD1 (5 bases). V was shortened by 3 bases and J by 5 bases, with 8 bases between the two germline ends. From germline, CDR1 is LGHDT and CDR2 YNNKEL (reference sequence). The CDR3 spans 13 residues.

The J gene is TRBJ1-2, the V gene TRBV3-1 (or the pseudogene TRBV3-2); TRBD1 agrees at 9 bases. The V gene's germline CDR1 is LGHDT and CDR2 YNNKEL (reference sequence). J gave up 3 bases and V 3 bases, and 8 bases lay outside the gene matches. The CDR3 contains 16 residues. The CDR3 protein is CASSQGQGERDYGYTF. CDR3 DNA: TGTGCCAGCAGCCAGGGACAGGGCGAACGGGACTATGGCTACACCTTC.

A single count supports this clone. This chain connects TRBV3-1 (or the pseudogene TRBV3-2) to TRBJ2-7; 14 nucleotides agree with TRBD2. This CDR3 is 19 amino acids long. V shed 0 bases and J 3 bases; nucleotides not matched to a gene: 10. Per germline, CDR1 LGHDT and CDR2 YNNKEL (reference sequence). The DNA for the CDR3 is TGTGCCAGCAGCCAAGAGGAAGCTCCGGGACTAGCGGGAGACTACGAGCAGTACTTC. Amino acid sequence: CASSQEEAPGLAGDYEQYF.

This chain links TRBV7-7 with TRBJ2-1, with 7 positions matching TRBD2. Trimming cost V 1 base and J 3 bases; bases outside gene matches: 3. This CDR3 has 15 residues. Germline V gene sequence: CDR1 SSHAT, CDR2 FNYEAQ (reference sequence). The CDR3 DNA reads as TGTGCCAGCAGCTTAGAAGGCGGGAGCTACAATGAGCAGTTCTTC. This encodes CASSLEGGSYNEQFF.

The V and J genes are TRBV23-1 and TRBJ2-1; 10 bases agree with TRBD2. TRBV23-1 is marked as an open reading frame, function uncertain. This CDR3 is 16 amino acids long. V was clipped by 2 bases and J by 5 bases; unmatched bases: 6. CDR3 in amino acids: CASSQPPSGSHNEQFF. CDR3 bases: TGCGCCAGCAGTCAACCCCCTAGCGGGAGTCACAATGAGCAGTTCTTC.

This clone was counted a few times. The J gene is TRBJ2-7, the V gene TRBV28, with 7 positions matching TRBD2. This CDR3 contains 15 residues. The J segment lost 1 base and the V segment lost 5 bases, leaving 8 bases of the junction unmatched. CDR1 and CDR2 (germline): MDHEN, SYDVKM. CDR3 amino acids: CASSIPGGRSYEQYF. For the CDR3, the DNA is TGTGCCAGCAGTATCCCGGGGGGACGTTCCTACGAGCAGTACTTC.

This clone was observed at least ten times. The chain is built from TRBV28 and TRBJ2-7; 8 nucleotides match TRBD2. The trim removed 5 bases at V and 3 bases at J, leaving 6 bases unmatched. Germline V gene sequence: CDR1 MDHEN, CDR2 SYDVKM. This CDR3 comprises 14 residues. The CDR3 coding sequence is TGTGCCAGCAGTGTGCAGCGGGAGATCTACGAGCAGTACTTC. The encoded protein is CASSVQREIYEQYF.

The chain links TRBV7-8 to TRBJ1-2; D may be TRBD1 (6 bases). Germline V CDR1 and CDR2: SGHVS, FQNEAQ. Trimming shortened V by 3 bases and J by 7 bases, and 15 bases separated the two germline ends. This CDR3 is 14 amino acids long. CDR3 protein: CASSFETGRAGYTF. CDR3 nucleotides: TGTGCCAGCAGCTTCGAGACAGGAAGGGCTGGCTACACCTTC.

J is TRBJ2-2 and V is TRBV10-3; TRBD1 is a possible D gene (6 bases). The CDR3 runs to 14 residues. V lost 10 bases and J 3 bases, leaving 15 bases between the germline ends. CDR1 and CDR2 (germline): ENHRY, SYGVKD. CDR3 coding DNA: TGTGCCACGACTCGGACAGCCCACACCGGGGAGCTGTTTTTT. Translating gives CATTRTAHTGELFF.

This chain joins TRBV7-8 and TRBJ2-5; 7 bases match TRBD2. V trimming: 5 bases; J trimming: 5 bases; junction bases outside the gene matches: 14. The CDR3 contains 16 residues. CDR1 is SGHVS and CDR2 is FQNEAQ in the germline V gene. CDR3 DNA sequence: TGTGCCAGCAGCCCTCCGGGGGGTTTCCTCTCGGAGACCCAGTACTTC. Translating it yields CASSPPGGFLSETQYF.